This T cell receptor (beta chain) comes out of a study of CD8 T cells in Susac syndrome. RNA amounts of roughly 0.45 to 1 ug underwent reverse transcription with random hexamers. MiXCR was run by TCRdb on the immunoSEQ multiplex PCR reads, yielding one entry per CDR3 protein. The repertoire has 50,000 to 60,000 distinct CDR3 sequences, roughly 92% of them found once; the top ten carry approximately 0.21%. The receptor comes from a human donor in good health. The sample was CD8+ T cells from PBMCs.

The CDR3 loop is CASSDHTSGGSGEQYF. The DNA for the CDR3 is TGCGCCAGCAGCGATCATACTAGCGGGGGGTCTGGAGAGCAGTACTTC. The rearrangement links TRBV10-2 to TRBJ2-7; 12 bases match TRBD2. The CDR3 runs to 16 residues. V lost 6 bases, J lost 7 bases, and 13 bases stayed unmatched. The V gene's germline CDR1 is WSHSY and CDR2 SAAADI.